Each of the 20 T cell receptor beta chains below was sequenced from the same sample in a study of cytomegalovirus exposure and HLA in healthy donors. Primers for the PCR totalled 60 Vbeta and 13 Jbeta. Assay used: immunoSEQ multiplex PCR; TCRdb lists only in-frame clones, some missing. The specimen's table records over 200,000 clones. Sequencing was done on a sample of PBMCs. The receptors were gathered from a woman aged 30 to 39 in good health and CMV-seropositive.

The DNA of the CDR3 is TGTGCCAGCAGCTTTAACCGGGACAGACTTTACGAGCAGTACTTC. It yields the protein CASSFNRDRLYEQYF. The chain couples TRBV11-2 to TRBJ2-7, with TRBD1 matching 7 bases. The length of the CDR3 is 15 residues. The V and J ends lost 3 bases and 4 bases, in that order; junction bases with no gene match: 9. CDR1 SGHAT and CDR2 FQNNGV come from the germline V gene.

The V and J genes are TRBV11-2 and TRBJ1-2; D is possibly TRBD1 (6 bases). Trimming removed 3 bases from V and 8 bases from J, with 22 bases in between. CDR1 and CDR2 from the germline V gene are SGHAT and FQNNGV. CDR3 size: 16 residues. DNA for the CDR3: TGTGCCAGCAGCTTGGCCTCAGGGGTCCTACCCGGGGGCTACACCTTC. Translation gives CASSLASGVLPGGYTF.

V gene TRBV5-1 combines with J gene TRBJ1-3; no clear D gene. This CDR3 has 14 amino acids. The V end lost 3 bases, the J end lost 4 bases, and 11 bases lay between the germline ends. CDR1 is SGHRS, CDR2 YFSETQ, per germline. In nucleotides, the CDR3 is TGCGCCAGCAGCTCGATGACTCCGGGAAACACCATATATTTT. The encoded protein is CASSSMTPGNTIYF. The full variable domain, in which reference TRBV5-1 and TRBJ1-3 provide the parts outside the CDR3, is KAGVTQTPRYLIKTRGQQVTLSCSPISGHRSVSWYQQTPGQGLQFLFEYFSETQRNKGNFPGRFSGRQFSNSRSEMNVSTLELGDSALYLCASSSMTPGNTIYFGEGSWLTVV.

The chain couples TRBV10-1 to TRBJ1-1, with D uncertain. Trimming removed 0 bases from V and 2 bases from J, with 13 bases in between. CDR1 and CDR2 from the germline V gene are WNHNN and SYGVQD (reference sequence). The CDR3 is 16 amino acids. CDR3 amino acids: CASSESPALPNTEAFF. In DNA form, the CDR3 reads TGCGCCAGCAGTGAGTCTCCGGCACTACCTAACACTGAAGCTTTCTTT.

The rearrangement joins TRBV7-9 to TRBJ2-7; TRBD2 matches at 12 bases. With V trimmed by 3 bases and J by 2 bases, 5 bases remained unmatched. The germline V gene has CDR1 SEHNR and CDR2 FQNEAQ (reference sequence). The CDR3 has 16 amino acids. The chain's CDR3 is CASSFGLAGPPYEQYF. CDR3 in DNA: TGTGCCAGCAGCTTCGGACTAGCGGGACCTCCCTACGAGCAGTACTTC.

The CDR3 DNA sequence: TGTGCCAGCAGCTTGGGGGAGATCGCGGGAAATGGCTACACCTTC. This gives the protein CASSLGEIAGNGYTF. V and J are TRBV5-4 and TRBJ1-2; D call uncertain. Germline CDR1 is SGHNT and CDR2 is YYREEE (reference sequence). The V gene lost 0 bases and the J gene lost 6 bases, with 15 bases spanning the gap. CDR3 length: 15 amino acids.

CDR3 in DNA: TGTGCCAGCAGCGTTAGCGGTCTCGAGCAAGAGACCCAGTACTTC. It yields the protein CASSVSGLEQETQYF. This sequence joins TRBV9 and TRBJ2-5, with a weak D call TRBD2 (6 bases). Trimming cost V 2 bases and J 2 bases, with 13 bases left between them. Germline V CDR1 and CDR2: SGDLS, YYNGEE. This CDR3 is built from 15 residues.

The chain joins TRBV19 to TRBJ1-6, with a possible D match to TRBD1 (6 bases). Germline assignment: CDR1 LNHDA and CDR2 SQIVND (reference sequence). The CDR3 consists of 15 residues. The V end lost 3 bases, the J end lost 5 bases, and 11 bases lay between the germline ends. Here the CDR3 reads CASSIRSGDNSPLHF. The CDR3 bases are TGTGCCAGTAGTATCCGGTCAGGGGATAATTCACCCCTCCACTTT. The entire variable domain, with the rest obtained from reference TRBV19 and TRBJ1-6, is as follows: DGGITQSPKYLFRKEGQNVTLSCEQNLNHDAMYWYRQDPGQGLRLIYYSQIVNDFQKGDIAEGYSVSREKKESFPLTVTSAQKNPTAFYLCASSIRSGDNSPLHFGNGTRLTVT.

This chain uses TRBV5-1 with TRBJ1-2; TRBD1 is a possible D gene (6 bases). Germline CDR1 SGHRS, CDR2 YFSETQ. This CDR3 is built from 15 residues. V shed 3 bases and J shed 4 bases, with 16 bases lying between them. CDR3: CASSYTLDSSYGYTF. The CDR3 DNA follows: TGCGCCAGCAGCTACACATTGGACAGCTCCTATGGCTACACCTTC.

This sequence joins TRBV7-9 and TRBJ2-7; D possibly corresponds to TRBD1 (6 bases). The CDR3 consists of 13 residues. Deletions cut 5 bases from V and 7 bases from J, with 15 bases between. CDR1 and CDR2 from the germline V gene are SEHNR and FQNEAQ (reference sequence). In nucleotides, the CDR3 is TGTGCCAGCAGCCCCAGGGGCCTTGGGGAGCAGTACTTC. It yields the protein CASSPRGLGEQYF.

This chain connects TRBV5-6 to TRBJ1-2; D unclear. The germline CDR1 and CDR2 sequences are SGHDT and YYEEEE. The CDR3 runs to 15 residues. Trimming removed 0 bases at V and 0 bases at J, with 9 bases between. CDR3 residues: CASSLAVGANYGYTF. The DNA for the CDR3 is TGTGCCAGCAGCTTGGCGGTCGGGGCTAACTATGGCTACACCTTC.

The rearrangement joins TRBV10-1 to TRBJ2-2; possible D gene TRBD1, 6 bases. This CDR3 has 12 residues. Trimming shortened V by 10 bases and J by 5 bases, and 11 bases separated the two germline ends. Germline values: CDR1 WNHNN, CDR2 SYGVQD (reference sequence). The CDR3 DNA is TGCGCCATCGGGACACCAACCGGGGAGCTGTTTTTT. Residues: CAIGTPTGELFF.

V gene TRBV23-1 combines with J gene TRBJ2-7, with 7 nucleotides matching TRBD1. TRBV23-1 is reported as an ORF; its role is uncertain. CDR3 length: 16 residues. With V trimmed by 0 bases and J by 9 bases, 14 bases remained unmatched. The CDR3 DNA follows: TGCGCCAGCAGTCAATCAGTGGGAAAGGGGGCGTCGCGGCAGTACTTC. This encodes CASSQSVGKGASRQYF.

V is TRBV5-1 and J is TRBJ1-4; D remains unclear. The germline V gene encodes CDR1 SGHRS and CDR2 YFSETQ. Trimming pared 4 bases from V and 0 bases from J, leaving 7 bases between. The CDR3 totals 14 residues. The CDR3 here is CASSRGSTNEKLFF. CDR3 in DNA: TGCGCCAGCAGCCGGGGATCAACTAATGAAAAACTGTTTTTT.

The genes are TRBV6-5 and TRBJ1-3; the match to TRBD1 covers 8 bases. This CDR3 contains 15 residues. After removal of 0 bases from V and 7 bases from J, the junction contained 5 bases not matched to a gene. CDR1 is MNHEY and CDR2 is SVGAGI in the germline V gene. The CDR3 DNA sequence: TGTGCCAGCAGTTACTCGACAGGGGCTTCTAACACCATATATTTT. Its protein is CASSYSTGASNTIYF.

This chain joins TRBV10-2 and TRBJ2-5, with 8 bases identical to TRBD2. CDR3 length: 14 residues. Losses at the gene ends were 6 bases for V and 0 bases for J; bases not matched to a gene: 3. Per germline, CDR1 WSHSY and CDR2 SAAADI. The CDR3 DNA reads TGCGCCAGCAGAGCAGCGGGAGACCAAGAGACCCAGTACTTC. Its translation: CASRAAGDQETQYF.

V is TRBV5-1 and J is TRBJ1-2; D call uncertain. This CDR3 comprises 13 residues. Trimming removed 4 bases at V and 8 bases at J, with 15 bases between. Germline loops: CDR1 SGHRS, CDR2 YFSETQ. Here the CDR3 reads CASSGTGSSGYTF. The CDR3 DNA follows: TGCGCCAGCAGCGGCACGGGGAGCTCCGGCTACACCTTC.

The chain joins TRBV13 to TRBJ2-7; 7 bases align to TRBD2. Germline CDR1 PRHDT, CDR2 FYEKMQ (reference sequence). J was trimmed by 0 bases and V by 2 bases; bases with no gene match: 1. The length of the CDR3 is 14 residues. DNA for the CDR3: TGTGCCAGCAGCTTAAGCGGGGACTCCTACGAGCAGTACTTC. Amino acid sequence: CASSLSGDSYEQYF.

Note on this clone: Other DNA sequences from this sample encode an identical CDR3 as well. The V call is TRBV27, the J call TRBJ1-5; D gene ambiguous. V shed 2 bases and J shed 1 base, with 9 bases lying between them. This CDR3 has 15 amino acids. CDR1 is MNHEY, CDR2 SMNVEV, per germline (reference sequence). CDR3 bases: TGTGCCAGCAGTTTAATCGTGGGCAGCAATCAGCCCCAGCATTTT. This gives the protein CASSLIVGSNQPQHF.

The chain is built from TRBV28 and TRBJ1-2, with D maybe TRBD1 (6 bases). V was trimmed by 6 bases and J by 6 bases, leaving 14 bases between them. The germline gives CDR1 MDHEN, CDR2 SYDVKM. This CDR3 is 13 amino acids long. CDR3 in DNA: TGTGCCAGCAGCTCAACAGGGTTTGATGGCTACACCTTC. It specifies CASSSTGFDGYTF.